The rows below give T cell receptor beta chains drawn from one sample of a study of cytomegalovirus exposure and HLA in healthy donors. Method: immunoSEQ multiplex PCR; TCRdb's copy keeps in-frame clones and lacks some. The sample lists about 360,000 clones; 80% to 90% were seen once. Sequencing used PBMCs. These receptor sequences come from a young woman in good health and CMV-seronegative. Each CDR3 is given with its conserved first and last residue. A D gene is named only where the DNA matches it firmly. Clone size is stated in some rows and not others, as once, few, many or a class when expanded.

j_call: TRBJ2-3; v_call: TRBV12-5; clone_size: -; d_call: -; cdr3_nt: TGTGCTAGTGGTTTGACTGCAGATACGCAGTATTTT; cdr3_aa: CASGLTADTQYF
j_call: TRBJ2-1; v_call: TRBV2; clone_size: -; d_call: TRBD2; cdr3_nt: TGTGCCAGGACGTACGGGACTAGCGGTGGAAATGAGCAGTTCTTC; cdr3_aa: CARTYGTSGGNEQFF
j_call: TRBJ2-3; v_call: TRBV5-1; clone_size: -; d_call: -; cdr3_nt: TGCGCCAGCAGCTTCAGACCAGGGTCCGGAGATACGCAGTATTTT; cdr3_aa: CASSFRPGSGDTQYF
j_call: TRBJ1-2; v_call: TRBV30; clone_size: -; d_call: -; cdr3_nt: TGTGCCTGGAGTAACGGCTATGGCTACACCTTC; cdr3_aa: CAWSNGYGYTF
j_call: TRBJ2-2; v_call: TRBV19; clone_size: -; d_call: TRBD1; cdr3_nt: TGTGCCAGTAGAGCACCGGGACAGGGGGCAGCCGGGGAGCTGTTTTTT; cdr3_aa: CASRAPGQGAAGELFF
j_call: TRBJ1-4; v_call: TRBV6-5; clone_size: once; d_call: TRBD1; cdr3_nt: TGTGCCAGCAGACGACAGGGACCTAATGAAAAACTGTTTTTT; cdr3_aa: CASRRQGPNEKLFF
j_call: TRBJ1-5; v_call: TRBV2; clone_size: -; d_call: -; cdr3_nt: TGTGCCAGCAGCAGGGAATGGGATCAGCCCCAGCATTTT; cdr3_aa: CASSREWDQPQHF
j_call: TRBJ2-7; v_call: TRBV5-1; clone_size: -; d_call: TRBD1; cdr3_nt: TGCGCCAGCAGCTTCTGGGACAGCTCCTACGAGCAGTACTTC; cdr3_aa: CASSFWDSSYEQYF
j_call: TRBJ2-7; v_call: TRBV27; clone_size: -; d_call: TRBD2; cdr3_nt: TGTGCCAGCAGTTCCCTCGGACTAGCGGGGGCATCGCACTACGAGCAGTACTTC; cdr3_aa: CASSSLGLAGASHYEQYF
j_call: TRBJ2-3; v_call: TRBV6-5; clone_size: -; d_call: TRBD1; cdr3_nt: TGTGCCAGCAGTTATGAGGGGGCAGGTACGCAGTATTTT; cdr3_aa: CASSYEGAGTQYF
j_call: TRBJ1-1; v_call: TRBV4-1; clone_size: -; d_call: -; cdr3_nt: TGCGCCAGCAGCCATCAGACAGAGTTGAACACTGAAGCTTTCTTT; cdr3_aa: CASSHQTELNTEAFF
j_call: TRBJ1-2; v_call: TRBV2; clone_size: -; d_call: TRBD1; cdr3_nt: TGTGCCAGCAGTGGACAGGGGCAATATGGCTACACCTTC; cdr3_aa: CASSGQGQYGYTF